This TCR beta chain was profiled in a study of T cells in Graves' hyperthyroidism and ophthalmopathy. There are 11 residues in the CDR3. Per the germline V gene, CDR1 is DFQATT and CDR2 is SNEGSKA (reference sequence). V was cut by 4 bases and J by 4 bases, with 5 bases left in between. Amplified regions were TCR beta CDR3 sequences from RNA transcripts. The HTBI primer set drove a first-round RT-PCR of the TCR CDR3. TCRdb processed the multiplex PCR reads anew with MiXCR; each CDR3 protein has one entry. This table holds hundreds of thousands of distinct CDR3 sequences, more than 15% found once. This clonotype was counted ten times or more.

The material sequenced was blood. The chain couples TRBV20-1 to TRBJ1-5; the D is unclear. The TCR originated in a woman aged 40 to 50 with Graves' ophthalmopathy. CDR3: CSANGNQPQHF. As DNA, the CDR3 is TGCAGTGCTAATGGAAATCAGCCCCAGCATTTT.